The 6 T cell receptor beta chains below come from one sample, sequenced in a study of cytomegalovirus exposure and HLA in healthy donors. This PCR relied on a set of 60 Vbeta primers and 13 Jbeta primers. The assay was immunoSEQ multiplex PCR, and TCRdb's table has in-frame clones only and misses some. The table shows 60,000 to 85,000 clones, with roughly 82% occurring only once. The sequencing input was PBMCs. These receptors originate from a man in his 70s in good health and CMV-seropositive.

CDR3 bases: TGTGCCAGTAGTATGTTTGGTGCCACGGGTGAAGCTTTCTTT. Protein: CASSMFGATGEAFF. This chain connects TRBV19 to TRBJ1-1; no clear D gene. Germline assignment: CDR1 LNHDA and CDR2 SQIVND (reference sequence). The V end lost 3 bases, the J end lost 7 bases, and 15 bases lay between the germline ends. The CDR3 loop spans 14 amino acids. The whole variable domain, filled in from reference TRBV19 and TRBJ1-1, reads DGGITQSPKYLFRKEGQNVTLSCEQNLNHDAMYWYRQDPGQGLRLIYYSQIVNDFQKGDIAEGYSVSREKKESFPLTVTSAQKNPTAFYLCASSMFGATGEAFFGQGTRLTVV.

V and J are TRBV27 and TRBJ2-2; D unresolved. The CDR3 totals 14 residues. Between the trimmed V and J ends, which lost 0 bases and 6 bases, there was a span of 8 bases. CDR1 MNHEY and CDR2 SMNVEV come from the germline V gene (reference sequence). Written as DNA, the CDR3 is TGTGCCAGCAGTTTATCTTCCGCGGCCGGGGAGCTGTTTTTT. Translating gives CASSLSSAAGELFF.

This chain connects TRBV4-3 to TRBJ2-5, with D possibly TRBD2 on 6 matching bases. This CDR3 contains 15 residues. Trimming took off 2 bases at V and 0 bases at J, with 10 bases between the two ends. In germline, CDR1 is LGHNA, CDR2 YSLEER. CDR3 amino acids: CASSQSRGYQETQYF. The CDR3 nucleotides read TGCGCCAGCAGCCAAAGCCGGGGGTACCAAGAGACCCAGTACTTC.

Note on this clone: An end of the junction differs from the germline gene, which may be a read error. V is TRBV2 and J is TRBJ2-5; a possible D gene is TRBD2 (5 bases). CDR1 SNHLY and CDR2 FYNNEI come from the germline V gene. The CDR3 is 12 amino acids. This chain's CDR3 is CASSRREEAQYF. The DNA of the CDR3 is TGTGCCAGCAGCCGACGGGAAGAGGCCCAGTACTTC.

To note about this clone: At one of its ends the junction is not consistent with the germline gene, which may arise from a read error. Other DNA sequences in this sample translate to the same CDR3. The V call is TRBV7-9, the J call TRBJ1-1, with D perhaps matching TRBD1 (6 bases). The germline gives CDR1 SEHNR, CDR2 FQNEAQ (reference sequence). The CDR3 has 14 residues. CDR3 coding DNA: TGTGCCAGCACCCCAGGGGTACCCGACACTGAAGCCTTCTTT. Its translation: CASTPGVPDTEAFF.

The chain recombines TRBV6-1 with TRBJ1-3; tentatively, D is TRBD1 (6 bases). V lost 8 bases, J lost 2 bases, and 13 bases lay in between. This CDR3 is 14 amino acids long. Germline V gene sequence: CDR1 MNHNS, CDR2 SASEGT. The CDR3 here is CASFRGTTGNTIYF. The CDR3, as DNA: TGTGCCAGCTTCAGGGGAACTACTGGAAACACCATATATTTT.